This is a list of T cell receptor beta chains from one sample in a study of blood T cell repertoires in COVID-19. Assay used: immunoSEQ multiplex PCR; TCRdb lists only in-frame clones, some missing. The sample includes about 170,000 clones, less than 80% of them seen just once. The sequencing sample was made of PBMCs or T cells enriched from blood (not recorded which). The origin of the receptors is a woman aged 70-85 years in a cohort exposed to, infected with or recovered from COVID-19 (not recorded which). The conserved cysteine and the conserved F or W are not part of the CDR3 here. Rows give clone size only sometimes, using once, few, many, or a class for an expanded clone.

once | TRBJ2-5 | TRBV5-1 | ASSLQLDRAQETQY
. | TRBJ2-7 | TRBV5-6 | ASSTPGSGRARQY
. | TRBJ2-3 | TRBV5-1 | ASSDRVQDTQY
. | TRBJ2-7 | TRBV2 | ASATQGVRGVQY
once | TRBJ2-5 | TRBV15 | ATSRTSRETQY
. | TRBJ1-2 | TRBV2 | ASSEQQGIYGYT
few | TRBJ2-5 | TRBV5-1 | ASSPTGGGETQY
. | TRBJ2-1 | TRBV11-3 | ASSLGGAGGLYNEQF
few | TRBJ2-6 | TRBV18 | ASSLLPGLRPGANVLT
. | TRBJ2-7 | TRBV5-4 | ASSSASGRIEQY
. | TRBJ2-2 | TRBV7-9 | ASSLAAAGELF
. | TRBJ2-7 | TRBV20-1 | SAKGGYEQY
. | TRBJ2-2 | TRBV3-1/TRBV3-2 | ASSQASVSGELF
once | TRBJ1-4 | TRBV30 | AWSLGGVEKLF
once | TRBJ2-5 | TRBV5-1 | ASTRDRAPRQY
. | TRBJ1-3 | TRBV6-6 | ASRTPITSGNTIY
. | TRBJ1-2 | TRBV12-3/TRBV12-4 | ASTREGHGYT
. | TRBJ1-2 | TRBV28 | ASTPRRGQGRIGYGYT
. | TRBJ2-3 | TRBV27 | ASSPWDGRGTDTQY
. | TRBJ1-2 | TRBV12-3/TRBV12-4 | ASSLNSRYGYT
. | TRBJ1-1 | TRBV19 | ASSMASSEAF
. | TRBJ2-1 | TRBV24-1 | ATSDSGLAGVQNEQF
. | TRBJ2-7 | TRBV5-1 | ASSPGTSSEQY
. | TRBJ2-2 | TRBV7-9 | ASTLDSFTGELF
. | TRBJ1-5 | TRBV20-1 | SAGSNQPQH
. | TRBJ2-1 | TRBV6-2/TRBV6-3 | ASSYPGLAGPKQF
. | TRBJ1-1 | TRBV20-1 | SASFPGWNTEAF
. | TRBJ1-2 | TRBV12-3/TRBV12-4 | ASFQGAVMGYT
. | TRBJ1-2 | TRBV2 | ASTPESTRGGYT
few | TRBJ2-3 | TRBV3-1/TRBV3-2 | ASSRSGADTQY
. | TRBJ1-1 | TRBV2 | ASSVSRINTEAF
. | TRBJ1-6 | TRBV10-3 | AISESRLTNSPLH
. | TRBJ2-5 | TRBV5-1 | ASSLLGLASGQETQY
. | TRBJ2-4 | TRBV10-3 | AISESGDIQY